The 24 T cell receptor beta chains below come from one sample, sequenced in a study of radiation and T cells in renal cell carcinoma. Clones were read by immunoSEQ multiplex PCR, and TCRdb kept only the in-frame ones, dropping some. The data hold about 160,000 clones, with roughly 90% observed a single time. Time point: baseline pretreatment blood. Treatment denoted: 15 Gy SBRT to primary tumor, nephrectomy 4 weeks later. Sequenced here: blood, sampled from a patient whose treatment included radiotherapy and nephrectomy. These receptors were obtained from a woman aged 70-85 years with renal cell carcinoma.

This chain links TRBV9 with TRBJ1-4; no firm D call. CDR1 and CDR2 from the germline V gene are SGDLS and YYNGEE. Trimming pared 0 bases from V and 4 bases from J, leaving 7 bases between. The length of the CDR3 is 14 residues. The CDR3 sequence: CASSVGAGNEKLFF. The CDR3 nucleotides read TGTGCCAGCAGCGTAGGGGCGGGTAATGAAAAACTGTTTTTT.

This clone was observed a handful of times. The chain couples TRBV4-1 to TRBJ2-3; D possibly corresponds to TRBD1 (8 bases). The CDR3 is 16 residues long. CDR1 and CDR2 from the germline V gene are MGHRA and YSYEKL. V was trimmed by 0 bases and J by 4 bases, leaving 14 bases between them. The CDR3 bases are TGCGCCAGCAGCCAAGACACAGGGGGGAGGGCAGATACGCAGTATTTT. Its translation is CASSQDTGGRADTQYF.

The chain uses TRBV7-3 and TRBJ1-1; D ambiguous. V was clipped by 5 bases and J by 0 bases, with 7 bases between them. CDR1 is SGHTA, CDR2 FQGTGA, per germline. The CDR3 is 13 residues long. The CDR3 sequence: CASSDHMNTEAFF. The CDR3 DNA reads TGTGCCAGCAGCGATCATATGAACACTGAAGCTTTCTTT.

The rearrangement links TRBV30 to TRBJ1-5; perhaps TRBD1 as D (5 bases). V shed 0 bases and J shed 0 bases, with 9 bases lying between them. There are 15 residues in the CDR3. CDR1 GTSNPN and CDR2 SVGIG come from the germline V gene (reference sequence). The CDR3 sequence: CAWSVGGNSNQPQHF. As DNA, the CDR3 is TGTGCCTGGAGTGTGGGGGGGAATAGCAATCAGCCCCAGCATTTT.

The rearrangement joins TRBV6-1 to TRBJ2-7; unclear D gene. This CDR3 spans 15 amino acids. CDR1 is MNHNS, CDR2 SASEGT, per germline. Trimming left V 4 bases short and J 0 bases short, with 13 bases between. The CDR3 DNA sequence: TGTGCCAGCAGTGCGACTTCCTTAAGCTCCTACGAGCAGTACTTC. Protein: CASSATSLSSYEQYF.

V gene TRBV4-1 combines with J gene TRBJ1-2, with a possible D match to TRBD1 (5 bases). Germline assignment: CDR1 MGHRA and CDR2 YSYEKL. This CDR3 has 14 amino acids. The V end lost 0 bases, the J end lost 8 bases, and 13 bases lay between the germline ends. The CDR3 sequence is CASSQEGRGGGYTF. The CDR3 coding sequence is TGCGCCAGCAGCCAAGAAGGGAGGGGCGGCGGCTACACCTTC.

This sequence joins TRBV30 and TRBJ1-2; 7 nucleotides line up with TRBD1. The trim removed 2 bases at V and 8 bases at J, leaving 5 bases unmatched. The CDR3 totals 12 residues. The germline V gene has CDR1 GTSNPN and CDR2 SVGIG (reference sequence). The CDR3 reads CAWSNQGGGYTF. CDR3 sequence (DNA): TGTGCCTGGAGTAACCAGGGGGGCGGCTACACCTTC.

V gene TRBV30 combines with J gene TRBJ2-5; 7 bases agree with TRBD1. This CDR3 comprises 14 residues. Germline CDR1 and CDR2: GTSNPN and SVGIG (reference sequence). The V and J ends lost 3 bases and 1 base, in that order; junction bases with no gene match: 5. The CDR3 nucleotides read TGTGCCTGGAGCAAGGGACAGCTCCAAGAGACCCAGTACTTC. It is translated as CAWSKGQLQETQYF.

The J gene is TRBJ1-1, the V gene TRBV6-5, with D perhaps matching TRBD1 (6 bases). Germline CDR1 is MNHEY and CDR2 is SVGAGI. Between the trimmed V and J ends, which lost 9 bases and 0 bases, there was a span of 11 bases. The CDR3 has 13 residues. The CDR3 DNA is TGTGCCAGTCGACAGGACTTGAACACTGAAGCTTTCTTT. Residues: CASRQDLNTEAFF.

Comments on this clone: Sequence at one end of the junction differs from germline and may be a read error. The rearrangement joins TRBV27 to TRBJ2-1, with D possibly TRBD1 on 6 matching bases. The CDR3 has 16 residues. Per the germline V gene, CDR1 is MNHEY and CDR2 is SMNVEV (reference sequence). This CDR3 is CASSLSRQARYNEQFF. CDR3 DNA sequence: TGTGCCAGCAGCTTATCCCGACAGGCCCGCTACAATGAGCAGTTCTTC.

This clone appeared a single time. The V and J genes are TRBV6-1 and TRBJ2-3; 8 positions match TRBD1. The CDR3 is 17 amino acids. The V gene end was trimmed by 2 bases and the J gene end by 2 bases; junction bases not matched to a gene: 9. Germline values: CDR1 MNHNS, CDR2 SASEGT. The CDR3 DNA follows: TGTGCCAGCAGTGAAAAAGGACAGGGTTATATCACAGATACGCAGTATTTT. This codes for CASSEKGQGYITDTQYF.

This chain links TRBV4-3 with TRBJ1-2; TRBD1 aligns across 7 bases. This CDR3 spans 17 amino acids. The J segment lost 4 bases and the V segment lost 0 bases, leaving 11 bases of the junction unmatched. Germline V gives CDR1 LGHNA, CDR2 YSLEER. The DNA of the CDR3 is TGCGCCAGCAGCCAAGAAATCACCAGGACAGGAGCCTATGGCTACACCTTC. The encoded protein is CASSQEITRTGAYGYTF.

This rearrangement joins TRBV13 to TRBJ1-3; D gene unclear. This CDR3 region has 15 residues. CDR1 PRHDT and CDR2 FYEKMQ come from the germline V gene (reference sequence). V was clipped by 2 bases and J by 0 bases, with 8 bases between them. CDR3 coding DNA: TGTGCCAGCAGCTTAACGTTTGACTCTGGAAACACCATATATTTT. This sequence encodes CASSLTFDSGNTIYF.

This sequence joins TRBV7-2 and TRBJ1-3; D unresolved. Germline assignment: CDR1 SGHTA and CDR2 FQGNSA. The ends were cut back, 2 bases at V and 2 bases at J, with 10 bases in the middle. The CDR3 length is 15 residues. The CDR3 coding sequence is TGTGCCAGCAGCTTATTTCGGGGTGCTGGAAACACCATATATTTT. Translated, it gives CASSLFRGAGNTIYF.

The V gene is TRBV7-9, the J gene TRBJ2-7; maybe TRBD1 (6 bases). The germline V gene has CDR1 SEHNR and CDR2 FQNEAQ (reference sequence). This CDR3 has 12 amino acids. Trimming took off 5 bases at V and 6 bases at J, with 11 bases between the two ends. Here the CDR3 reads CASSLQGSEQYF. In DNA form, the CDR3 reads TGTGCCAGCAGCCTACAGGGATCCGAGCAGTACTTC.

The chain links TRBV30 to TRBJ1-1; 7 nucleotides match TRBD1. V dropped 1 base and J dropped 2; count of bases not matched to a gene: 7. Looked up from germline, CDR1 is GTSNPN and CDR2 is SVGIG (reference sequence). The CDR3 spans 15 residues. Here the CDR3 reads CAWSGLGGQNTEAFF. The CDR3 coding sequence is TGTGCCTGGAGTGGTTTAGGGGGCCAAAACACTGAAGCTTTCTTT.

The chain couples TRBV4-1 to TRBJ1-3; D ambiguous. Trimming removed 3 bases at V and 4 bases at J, with 7 bases between. The CDR3 extends over 13 amino acids. Germline V gives CDR1 MGHRA, CDR2 YSYEKL. As DNA, the CDR3 is TGCGCCAGCAGCCAGGGTCGGGGAAACACCATATATTTT. Protein: CASSQGRGNTIYF.

The genes are TRBV7-2 and TRBJ1-4; D may be TRBD1 (5 bases). CDR3 size: 12 residues. Trimming took off 5 bases at V and 7 bases at J, with 8 bases between the two ends. The germline CDR1 and CDR2 sequences are SGHTA and FQGNSA. The DNA of the CDR3 is TGTGCCAGCAGCCCTCAGGGTGAAAAACTGTTTTTT. Protein product: CASSPQGEKLFF.

V is TRBV5-6 and J is TRBJ2-7; D might be TRBD2 (5 bases). V was pared by 4 bases and J by 1 base, with 12 bases between. The length of the CDR3 is 14 residues. CDR1 and CDR2 from the germline V gene are SGHDT and YYEEEE. CDR3 protein: CASSSRTFSYEQYF. The CDR3 coding sequence is TGTGCCAGCAGCAGCAGGACTTTTTCCTACGAGCAGTACTTC.

This rearrangement joins TRBV7-9 to TRBJ2-5, with 8 bases identical to TRBD1. Trimming took 5 bases from V and 2 from J; bases not matched to a gene: 4. The CDR3 sequence is 14 residues long. Germline V CDR1 and CDR2: SEHNR, FQNEAQ (reference sequence). Here the CDR3 DNA reads TGTGCCAGCAGCCTTCGGGACAGGCAAGAGACCCAGTACTTC. Protein product: CASSLRDRQETQYF. The whole variable domain, remainder taken from reference TRBV7-9 and TRBJ2-5, is DTGVSQNPRHKITKRGQNVTFRCDPISEHNRLYWYRQTLGQGPEFLTYFQNEAQLEKSRLLSDRFSAERPKGSFSTLEIQRTEQGDSAMYLCASSLRDRQETQYFGPGTRLLVL.

The rearrangement joins TRBV6-1 to TRBJ1-2; 9 bases are shared with TRBD1. Germline CDR1 and CDR2: MNHNS and SASEGT. Germline trimming cut 4 bases from V and 6 bases from J; bases unmatched to any gene: 6. This CDR3 spans 14 amino acids. This CDR3 reads CASSASGTGNGYTF. CDR3 in DNA: TGTGCCAGCAGTGCTTCCGGGACAGGGAATGGCTACACCTTC.

This clone was detected only once. The rearrangement joins TRBV7-6 to TRBJ2-5; D call uncertain. Germline-derived CDR1 and CDR2 are SGHVS and FNYEAQ. The CDR3 is 13 amino acids. V lost 5 bases and J lost 3, with 10 bases in between. CDR3 loop: CASSPRAKETQYF. CDR3 DNA: TGTGCCAGCAGCCCCCGGGCGAAAGAGACCCAGTACTTC.

The chain links TRBV5-1 to TRBJ1-1, with D tentatively TRBD1 (5 bases). The V and J ends lost 2 bases and 2 bases respectively, with 7 bases between them. Germline CDR1 and CDR2: SGHRS and YFSETQ. CDR3 size: 13 residues. In nucleotides, the CDR3 is TGCGCCAGCAGCTTCGGACACAACACTGAAGCTTTCTTT. Amino acids: CASSFGHNTEAFF. The variable domain in full, with the rest retrieved from reference TRBV5-1 and TRBJ1-1, is KAGVTQTPRYLIKTRGQQVTLSCSPISGHRSVSWYQQTPGQGLQFLFEYFSETQRNKGNFPGRFSGRQFSNSRSEMNVSTLELGDSALYLCASSFGHNTEAFFGQGTRLTVV.

The CDR3 loop is CASSSGQGSTEAFF. CDR3 bases: TGTGCCAGCAGCTCCGGACAGGGAAGCACTGAAGCTTTCTTT. This chain connects TRBV7-9 to TRBJ1-1; 8 bases align to TRBD1. CDR1 SEHNR and CDR2 FQNEAQ come from the germline V gene (reference sequence). After removal of 4 bases from V and 4 bases from J, the junction contained 5 bases not matched to a gene. This CDR3 has 14 amino acids. The full variable domain, its missing parts supplied by reference TRBV7-9 and TRBJ1-1, is DTGVSQNPRHKITKRGQNVTFRCDPISEHNRLYWYRQTLGQGPEFLTYFQNEAQLEKSRLLSDRFSAERPKGSFSTLEIQRTEQGDSAMYLCASSSGQGSTEAFFGQGTRLTVV.